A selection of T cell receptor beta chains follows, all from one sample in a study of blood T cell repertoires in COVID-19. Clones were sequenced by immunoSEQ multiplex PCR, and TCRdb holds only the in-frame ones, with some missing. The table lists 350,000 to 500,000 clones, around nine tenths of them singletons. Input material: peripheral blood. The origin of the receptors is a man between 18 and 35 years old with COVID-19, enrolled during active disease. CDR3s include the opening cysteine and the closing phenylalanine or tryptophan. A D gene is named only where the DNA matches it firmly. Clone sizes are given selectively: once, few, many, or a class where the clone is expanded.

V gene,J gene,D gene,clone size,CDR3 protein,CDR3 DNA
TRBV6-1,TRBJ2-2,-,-,CASSESGWQGYTGELFF,TGTGCCAGCAGTGAATCTGGTTGGCAGGGTTACACCGGGGAGCTGTTTTTT
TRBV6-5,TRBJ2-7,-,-,CASTPYSGSYEQYF,TGTGCCAGCACTCCTTACAGTGGATCCTACGAGCAGTACTTC
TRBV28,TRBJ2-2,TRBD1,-,CASSSTGTATGELFF,TGTGCCAGCAGTTCTACCGGGACAGCCACCGGAGAGCTGTTTTTT
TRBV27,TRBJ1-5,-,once,CASSTLMGALGQPQHF,TGTGCCAGCAGTACCCTAATGGGGGCGCTTGGTCAGCCCCAGCATTTT
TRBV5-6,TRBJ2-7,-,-,CASSLGATEEQYF,TGTGCCAGCAGCCTTGGAGCTACGGAGGAGCAGTACTTC
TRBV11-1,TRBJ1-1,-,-,CASSLAGEDTEAFF,TGTGCCAGCAGCTTAGCGGGGGAGGACACTGAAGCTTTCTTT
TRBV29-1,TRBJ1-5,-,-,CSVGPGSNQPQHF,TGCAGCGTTGGTCCAGGGAGCAATCAGCCCCAGCATTTT
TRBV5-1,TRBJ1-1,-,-,CASSLGRVNTEAFF,TGCGCCAGCAGCTTGGGCAGGGTGAACACTGAAGCTTTCTTT
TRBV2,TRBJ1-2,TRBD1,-,CASSGDRVNGYTF,TGTGCCAGCAGTGGGGACAGGGTGAATGGCTACACCTTC
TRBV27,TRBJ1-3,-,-,CASRPQAAGRNTIYF,TGTGCCAGCAGGCCGCAGGCTGCTGGAAGAAACACCATATATTTT
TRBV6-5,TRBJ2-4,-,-,CASSYGQEVENIQYF,TGTGCCAGCAGTTACGGGCAGGAGGTGGAAAACATTCAGTACTTC
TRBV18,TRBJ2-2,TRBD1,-,CASSPGTEIATGELFF,TGTGCCAGCTCACCGGGGACAGAAATAGCCACCGGGGAGCTGTTTTTT
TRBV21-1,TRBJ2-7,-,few,CASSSSGTTYEQYF,TGTGCCAGCAGCTCGAGCGGGACTACCTACGAGCAGTACTTC
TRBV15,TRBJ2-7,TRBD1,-,CATSRDRGQGYEQYF,TGTGCCACCAGCAGAGATCGTGGACAGGGCTACGAGCAGTACTTC
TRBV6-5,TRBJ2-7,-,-,CASSSPYAGRGEQYF,TGTGCCAGCAGCTCTCCCTACGCCGGTCGCGGCGAGCAGTACTTC
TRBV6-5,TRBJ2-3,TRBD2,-,CASRTAGGPTDTQYF,TGTGCCAGCAGAACAGCGGGGGGACCTACAGATACGCAGTATTTT
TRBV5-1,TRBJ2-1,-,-,CASSPRGRDNEQFF,TGCGCCAGCAGCCCAAGGGGCCGGGACAATGAGCAGTTCTTC
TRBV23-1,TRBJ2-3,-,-,CASSQSQGRSDTQYF,TGCGCCAGCAGTCAATCGCAGGGTAGGTCAGATACGCAGTATTTT
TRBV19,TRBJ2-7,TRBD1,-,CASSLRQGVSLEQYF,TGTGCCAGTAGTCTCAGACAGGGGGTATCTCTCGAGCAGTACTTC
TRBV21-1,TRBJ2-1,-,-,CASSRYSGWAYNEQFF,TGTGCCAGCAGCAGATACAGCGGGTGGGCTTACAATGAGCAGTTCTTC
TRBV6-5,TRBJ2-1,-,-,CASSYRGDSYNEQFF,TGTGCCAGCAGTTACAGGGGCGATTCCTACAATGAGCAGTTCTTC
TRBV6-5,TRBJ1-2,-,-,CASSYSTGYGYTF,TGTGCCAGCAGTTATTCCACAGGGTATGGCTACACCTTC
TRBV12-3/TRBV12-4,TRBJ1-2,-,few,CASSPGWTERHF,TGTGCCAGCAGCCCCGGTTGGACAGAACGGCACTTC
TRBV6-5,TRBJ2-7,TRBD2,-,CASSNSGVHEQYF,TGTGCCAGCAGCAATAGCGGGGTCCACGAGCAGTACTTC
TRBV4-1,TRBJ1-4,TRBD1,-,CASSQGVGQGLGEKLFF,TGCGCCAGCAGCCAAGGGGTAGGACAGGGGTTAGGTGAAAAACTGTTTTTT
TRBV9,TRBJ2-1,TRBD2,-,CASSGRTSLEDEQFF,TGTGCCAGCAGCGGGAGGACTAGCCTCGAGGATGAGCAGTTCTTC